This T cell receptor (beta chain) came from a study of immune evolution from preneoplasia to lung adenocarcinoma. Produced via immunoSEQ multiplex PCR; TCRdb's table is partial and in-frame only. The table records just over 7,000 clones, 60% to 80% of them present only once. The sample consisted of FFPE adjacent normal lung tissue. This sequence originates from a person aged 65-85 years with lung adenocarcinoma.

CDR3 nucleotide sequence: TGCGCCAGCAGCTCGAGGACAGGGGGCGGCGAGCAGTACTTC. Translation: CASSSRTGGGEQYF. This chain joins TRBV5-1 and TRBJ2-7; 11 bases line up with TRBD1. Germline V gene data show CDR1 as SGHRS and CDR2 as YFSETQ. Trimming cost V 3 bases and J 6 bases; bases outside gene matches: 5. The CDR3 loop spans 14 amino acids.